Sequencing of this T cell receptor beta chain was carried out in a study of blood T cell repertoires in COVID-19. Study-level information: COVID-19 samples from acute and convalescent phases originated in the United States, Italy and Spain. T cells, B-cell-depleted T cells, or PBMCs supplied cDNA or gDNA.

Per the original data handling: How many nucleated cells were present was estimated from reference gene primer amplification. Sequencing used immunoSEQ multiplex PCR; TCRdb keeps in-frame clones, though not all of them. V, J and clone size reflect that table, while D and trimming were determined from the DNA. The table has roughly 120,000 clones, roughly 85% seen once. Germline V gene sequence: CDR1 SGHTA, CDR2 FQGNSA. This CDR3 contains 15 residues. With 5 bases removed from V and 2 bases from J, the gap between germline ends came to 12 bases. The V call is TRBV7-2, the J call TRBJ2-2; tentatively, D is TRBD1 (6 bases). Input material: peripheral blood. This TCR was recovered from a human donor in a cohort sampled during active COVID-19. CDR3: CASSPPGHNTGELFF. The CDR3 region has the DNA TGTGCCAGCAGCCCCCCGGGACACAACACCGGGGAGCTGTTTTTT. Complete variable domain (other parts from reference TRBV7-2 and TRBJ2-2): GAGVSQSPSNKVTEKGKDVELRCDPISGHTALYWYRQSLGQGLEFLIYFQGNSAPDKSGLPSDRFSAERTGGSVSTLTIQRTQQEDSAVYLCASSPPGHNTGELFFGEGSRLTVL.